This T cell receptor (beta chain) derives from a study of T cell responses to AZD1222 COVID-19 vaccine. Across the study: Second-dose timings of about 4 or about 12 weeks were pooled. Study-level points and caveats: Targets within unmutated variant regions were reportedly found for nearly half of spike-specific TCRs. With two AZD1222 doses given, Spike-specific TCR breadth and depth both rose. White British people made up most donors, females outnumbered males, and clonal diversity was possibly underestimated.

The count of this clone is one. Antigen: not known. Clones were sequenced by immunoSEQ multiplex PCR, and TCRdb holds only the in-frame ones, with some missing. The sample records roughly 150,000 clones, more than 70% being singletons. The V segment lost 4 bases and the J segment 6 bases; nucleotides outside the gene matches: 10. Looked up from germline, CDR1 is MNHNS and CDR2 is SASEGT. CDR3 length equals 16 residues. The TCR was taken from an adult in good health. Sequencing used peripheral blood, obtained on day 0 of AZD1222 vaccination. The V call is TRBV6-1, the J call TRBJ1-2; 11 bases agree with TRBD1. Here the CDR3 reads CASSVRTGGKWDGYTF. The CDR3, as DNA: TGTGCCAGCAGTGTTCGGACAGGGGGCAAATGGGATGGCTACACCTTC.